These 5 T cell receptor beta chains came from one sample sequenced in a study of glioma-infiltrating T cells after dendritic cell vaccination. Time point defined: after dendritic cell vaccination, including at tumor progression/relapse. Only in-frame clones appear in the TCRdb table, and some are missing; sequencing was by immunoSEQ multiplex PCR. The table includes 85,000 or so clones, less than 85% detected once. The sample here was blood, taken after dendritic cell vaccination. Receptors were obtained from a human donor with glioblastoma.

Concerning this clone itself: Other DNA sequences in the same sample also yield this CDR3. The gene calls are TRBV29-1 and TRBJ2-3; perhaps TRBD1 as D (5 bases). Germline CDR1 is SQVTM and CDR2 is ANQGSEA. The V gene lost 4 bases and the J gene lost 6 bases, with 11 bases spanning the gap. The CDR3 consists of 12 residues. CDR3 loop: CSVGQGTDTQYF. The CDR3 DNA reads TGCAGCGTTGGTCAGGGAACGGATACGCAGTATTTT.

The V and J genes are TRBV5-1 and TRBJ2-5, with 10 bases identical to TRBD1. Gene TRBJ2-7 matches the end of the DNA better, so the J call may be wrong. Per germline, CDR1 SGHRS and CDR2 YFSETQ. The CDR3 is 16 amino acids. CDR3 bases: TGCGCCAGCAGCTTGGCTACCGGGACAGGGGCCTACGAGCAGTACTTC. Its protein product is CASSLATGTGAYEQYF.

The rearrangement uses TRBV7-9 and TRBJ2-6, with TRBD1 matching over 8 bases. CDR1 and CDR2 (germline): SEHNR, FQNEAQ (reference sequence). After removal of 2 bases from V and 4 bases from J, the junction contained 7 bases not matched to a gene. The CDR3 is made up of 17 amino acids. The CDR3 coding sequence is TGTGCCAGCAGCTTAACGGACAGGGAGGCAGGGGCCAACGTCCTGACTTTC. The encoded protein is CASSLTDREAGANVLTF.

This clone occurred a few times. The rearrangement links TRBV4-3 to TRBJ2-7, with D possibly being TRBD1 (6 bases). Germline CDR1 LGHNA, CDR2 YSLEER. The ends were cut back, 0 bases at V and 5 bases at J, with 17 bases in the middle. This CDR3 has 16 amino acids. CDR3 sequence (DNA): TGCGCCAGCAGCCAAGATTTTTCGGCAGGGGTCAACGAGCAGTACTTC. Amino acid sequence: CASSQDFSAGVNEQYF.

The CDR3 region has the DNA TGCGCCAGCAGCTTGGGTCCCGTGAACACTGAAGCTTTCTTT. As protein: CASSLGPVNTEAFF. The chain is built from TRBV5-1 and TRBJ1-1, with D uncertain. The germline V and J ends were trimmed by 0 bases and 0 bases, with 6 bases remaining between them. The CDR3 extends over 14 amino acids. CDR1 is SGHRS, CDR2 YFSETQ, per germline. The full variable domain, completed using reference TRBV5-1 and TRBJ1-1, is KAGVTQTPRYLIKTRGQQVTLSCSPISGHRSVSWYQQTPGQGLQFLFEYFSETQRNKGNFPGRFSGRQFSNSRSEMNVSTLELGDSALYLCASSLGPVNTEAFFGQGTRLTVV.